A single sample is the source of the 12 T cell receptor beta chains below, sequenced in a study of cytomegalovirus exposure and HLA in healthy donors. Primers for the PCR totalled 60 Vbeta and 13 Jbeta. TCRdb's table, derived via immunoSEQ multiplex PCR, lists solely in-frame clones and lacks some. In the table there are tens of thousands of clones, over 75% of which are singletons. Input material: PBMCs. All receptors derive from a girl between 2 and 10 years old in good health and CMV-seropositive.

This clone was observed once. The chain has TRBV7-2 and TRBJ1-2, with 9 bases matching TRBD1. CDR3 length equals 16 residues. J was trimmed by 4 bases and V by 4 bases; bases with no gene match: 10. Germline V gene sequence: CDR1 SGHTA, CDR2 FQGNSA. The CDR3 here is CASSSAGTGFGYGYTF. As DNA, the CDR3 is TGTGCCAGCAGCTCAGCGGGGACAGGGTTTGGCTATGGCTACACCTTC.

The chain links TRBV18 to TRBJ1-4, with a weak D call TRBD1 (6 bases). This CDR3 contains 15 residues. Germline V gives CDR1 KGHSH, CDR2 LQKENI. Between the trimmed V and J ends, which lost 4 bases and 6 bases, there was a span of 15 bases. In nucleotides, the CDR3 is TGTGCCAGCTCACTCCCAACAGGGACACATGAAAAACTGTTTTTT. Amino acids: CASSLPTGTHEKLFF.

This clone was seen a single time. The V gene is TRBV25-1, the J gene TRBJ1-5; 8 bases are shared with TRBD1. The germline CDR1 and CDR2 sequences are MGHDK and SYGVNS. This CDR3 has 14 residues. V lost 4 bases to trimming and J lost 4 bases; unmatched junction nucleotides: 3. The CDR3 loop is CASSATGGNQPQHF. CDR3 in DNA: TGTGCCAGCAGTGCCACAGGGGGAAATCAGCCCCAGCATTTT.

Only a few counts were recorded for this clone. The rearrangement uses TRBV6-4 and TRBJ2-1; TRBD2 agrees at 8 bases. The germline V gene encodes CDR1 MRHNA and CDR2 SNTAGT. The CDR3 length is 15 residues. Trimming at V came to 0 bases and at J to 5 bases, leaving 3 bases not matched to a gene. The CDR3 spells CASSDSAGAHNEQFF. DNA of the CDR3: TGTGCCAGCAGTGACTCAGCGGGGGCCCACAATGAGCAGTTCTTC.

This sequence joins TRBV21-1 and TRBJ2-7; TRBD2 was called by the table and not checked on the DNA. TRBV21-1 is noted as a pseudogene. The CDR3 sequence is 20 residues long. CDR3 DNA sequence: TGTGCCAGCAGCAAATGGGGAGGGCTAGCGGGACCGCCCGCGCCCTACGAGCAGTACTTC. Its translation: CASSKWGGLAGPPAPYEQYF.

The V gene is TRBV5-1, the J gene TRBJ2-1; 11 nucleotides agree with TRBD2. Germline V lookup: CDR1 SGHRS, CDR2 YFSETQ. V lost 1 base and J lost 9; bases outside the gene matches: 0. This CDR3 has 13 amino acids. In nucleotides, the CDR3 is TGCGCCAGCAGCTTGACTAGCGGGAGTGAGCAGTTCTTC. Protein: CASSLTSGSEQFF.

The chain is built from TRBV7-2 and TRBJ1-4; a weak D match, TRBD1 (5 bases). Germline loops: CDR1 SGHTA, CDR2 FQGNSA. Trimming shortened V by 1 base and J by 8 bases, and 5 bases separated the two germline ends. The CDR3 extends over 12 amino acids. CDR3 sequence: CASSLDREKLFF. DNA of the CDR3: TGTGCCAGCAGCTTAGACAGGGAAAAACTGTTTTTT.

The V and J genes are TRBV30 and TRBJ2-3, with D tentatively TRBD2 (6 bases). CDR3 size: 17 residues. V was pared by 1 base and J by 8 bases, with 25 bases between. CDR1 is GTSNPN and CDR2 is SVGIG in the germline V gene (reference sequence). Written as DNA, the CDR3 is TGTGCCTGGAGTGCCATTGACACCACGGGACTTCAAGTTACGCAGTATTTT. It is translated as CAWSAIDTTGLQVTQYF.

J is TRBJ2-7 and V is TRBV6-1; 7 nucleotides agree with TRBD2. J was trimmed by 5 bases and V by 2 bases; bases with no gene match: 9. Germline V lookup: CDR1 MNHNS, CDR2 SASEGT. The CDR3 length is 15 residues. The CDR3 nucleotides read TGTGCCAGCAGTGAATTAACGGGAGGAGGGGACGAGCAGTACTTC. Translated, it gives CASSELTGGGDEQYF.

This chain links TRBV6-4 with TRBJ2-1, with 8 positions matching TRBD2. With V trimmed by 8 bases and J by 4 bases, 7 bases remained unmatched. CDR3 length: 14 residues. CDR1 MRHNA and CDR2 SNTAGT come from the germline V gene. CDR3 nucleotides: TGTGCCAGCCAGGAGTTAGCGGGATACAATGAGCAGTTCTTC. This codes for CASQELAGYNEQFF.

Remarks on this clone: One junction end does not reproduce the germline sequence, and a read error may be involved. CDR3 coding DNA: TGTGCCACCAGTCAGGGGGCGGGAGATCAGCCCCAGCATTTT. It translates to CATSQGAGDQPQHF. The chain carries TRBV2 and TRBJ1-5; 8 nucleotides align to TRBD1. Germline V gene lookup returns CDR1 SNHLY and CDR2 FYNNEI. CDR3 length equals 14 residues.

J is TRBJ2-3 and V is TRBV4-2, with TRBD1 matching 7 bases. V shed 0 bases, J shed 5 bases, and the junction held 14 bases outside the gene matches. Germline values: CDR1 LGHNA, CDR2 YNFKEQ. The CDR3 sequence is 18 residues long. For the CDR3, the DNA is TGTGCCAGCAGCCAAGATAAGGTCACAGGGGCATGGGGAGATACGCAGTATTTT. Its protein product is CASSQDKVTGAWGDTQYF.